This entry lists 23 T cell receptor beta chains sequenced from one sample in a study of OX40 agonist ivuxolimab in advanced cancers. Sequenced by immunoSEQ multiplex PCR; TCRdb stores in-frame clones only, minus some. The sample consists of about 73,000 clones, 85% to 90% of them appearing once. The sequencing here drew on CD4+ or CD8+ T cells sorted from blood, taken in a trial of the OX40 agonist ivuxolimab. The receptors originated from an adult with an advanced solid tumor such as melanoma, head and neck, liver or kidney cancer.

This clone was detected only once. The CDR3 DNA is TGCGCCAGCAGCTTGGCCCCCCCCGGGACAGGGACCTACGAGCAGTACTTC. Translated, it gives CASSLAPPGTGTYEQYF. The rearrangement links TRBV5-1 to TRBJ2-7; 9 nucleotides match TRBD1. The CDR3 totals 17 residues. Germline values: CDR1 SGHRS, CDR2 YFSETQ. The junction had 9 bases not matched to a gene; V was cut back by 0 bases and J by 2 bases.

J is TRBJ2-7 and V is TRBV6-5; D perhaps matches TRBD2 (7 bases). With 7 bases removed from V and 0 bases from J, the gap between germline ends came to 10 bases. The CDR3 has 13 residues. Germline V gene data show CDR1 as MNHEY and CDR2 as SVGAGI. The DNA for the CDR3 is TGTGCCAGCAAAAGGGGGGGCTCCTACGAGCAGTACTTC. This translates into CASKRGGSYEQYF.

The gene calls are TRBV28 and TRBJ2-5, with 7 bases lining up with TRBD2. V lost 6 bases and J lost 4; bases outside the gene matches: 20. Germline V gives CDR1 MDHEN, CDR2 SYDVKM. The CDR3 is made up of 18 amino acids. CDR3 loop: CASSVRDYRSTARETQYF. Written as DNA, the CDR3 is TGTGCCAGCAGCGTCCGGGACTACCGTTCGACCGCAAGAGAGACCCAGTACTTC. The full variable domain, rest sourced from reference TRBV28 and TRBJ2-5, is DVKVTQSSRYLVKRTGEKVFLECVQDMDHENMFWYRQDPGLGLRLIYFSYDVKMKEKGDIPEGYSVSREKKERFSLILESASTNQTSMYLCASSVRDYRSTARETQYFGPGTRLLVL.

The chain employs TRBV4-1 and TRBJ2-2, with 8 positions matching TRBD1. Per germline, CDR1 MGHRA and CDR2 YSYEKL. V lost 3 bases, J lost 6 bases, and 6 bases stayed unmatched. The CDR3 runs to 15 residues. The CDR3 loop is CASSQRQGFPGELFF. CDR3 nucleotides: TGCGCCAGCAGCCAGAGACAGGGGTTCCCCGGGGAGCTGTTTTTT.

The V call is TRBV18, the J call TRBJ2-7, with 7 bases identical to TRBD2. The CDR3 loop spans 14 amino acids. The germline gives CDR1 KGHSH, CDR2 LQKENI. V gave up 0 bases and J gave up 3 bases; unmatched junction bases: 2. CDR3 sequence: CASSPPRGGYEQYF. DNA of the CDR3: TGTGCCAGCTCACCACCACGCGGGGGCTACGAGCAGTACTTC.

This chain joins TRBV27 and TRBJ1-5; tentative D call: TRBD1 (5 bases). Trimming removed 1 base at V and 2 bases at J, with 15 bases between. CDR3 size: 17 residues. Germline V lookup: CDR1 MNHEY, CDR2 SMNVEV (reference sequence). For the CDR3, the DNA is TGTGCCAGCAGTTTATGGAGCGGGAGGGGAGGCAATCAGCCCCAGCATTTT. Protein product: CASSLWSGRGGNQPQHF.

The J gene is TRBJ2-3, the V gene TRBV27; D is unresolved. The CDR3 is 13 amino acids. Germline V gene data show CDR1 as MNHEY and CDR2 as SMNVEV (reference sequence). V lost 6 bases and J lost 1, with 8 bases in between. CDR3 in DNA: TGTGCCAGCAGCCAGTGGGGCACAGATACGCAGTATTTT. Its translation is CASSQWGTDTQYF.

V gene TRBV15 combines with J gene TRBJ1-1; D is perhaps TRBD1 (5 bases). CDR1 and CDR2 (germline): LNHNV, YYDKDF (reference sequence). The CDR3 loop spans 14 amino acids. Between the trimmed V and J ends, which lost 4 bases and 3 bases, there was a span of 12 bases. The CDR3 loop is CATSKEIRDTEAFF. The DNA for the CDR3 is TGTGCCACCAGCAAGGAAATCAGGGACACTGAAGCTTTCTTT.

CDR3 region: CASSRYRDRALKDYYNEQFF. CDR3 in DNA: TGCGCCAGCAGCCGATACCGGGACAGGGCCTTGAAGGACTACTACAATGAGCAGTTCTTC. The chain recombines TRBV5-1 with TRBJ2-1, with TRBD1 matching over 9 bases. Looked up from germline, CDR1 is SGHRS and CDR2 is YFSETQ. V lost 4 bases to trimming and J lost 3 bases; unmatched junction nucleotides: 20. The CDR3 runs to 20 residues.

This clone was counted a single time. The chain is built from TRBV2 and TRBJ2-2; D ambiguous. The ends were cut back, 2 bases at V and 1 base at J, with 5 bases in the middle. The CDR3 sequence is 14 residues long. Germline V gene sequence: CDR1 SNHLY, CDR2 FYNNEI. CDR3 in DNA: TGTGCCAGCAGTGAATTGGGGAACACCGGGGAGCTGTTTTTT. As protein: CASSELGNTGELFF.

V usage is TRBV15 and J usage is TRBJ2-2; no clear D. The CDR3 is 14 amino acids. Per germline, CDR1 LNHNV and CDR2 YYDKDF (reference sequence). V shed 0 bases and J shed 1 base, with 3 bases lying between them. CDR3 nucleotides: TGTGCCACCAGCAGAGAGGGGAACACCGGGGAGCTGTTTTTT. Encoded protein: CATSREGNTGELFF.

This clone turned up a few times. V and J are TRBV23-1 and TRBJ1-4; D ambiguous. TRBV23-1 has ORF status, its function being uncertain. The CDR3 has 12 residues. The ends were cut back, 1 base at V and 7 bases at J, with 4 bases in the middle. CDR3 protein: CASSQCLEKLFF. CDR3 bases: TGCGCCAGCAGTCAATGCCTTGAAAAACTGTTTTTT.

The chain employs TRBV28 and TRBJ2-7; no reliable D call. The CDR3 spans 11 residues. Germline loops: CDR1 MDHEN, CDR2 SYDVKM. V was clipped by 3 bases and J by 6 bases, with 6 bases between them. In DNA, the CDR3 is TGTGCCAGCAGTTTCTGGGGCGAGCAGTACTTC. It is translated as CASSFWGEQYF.

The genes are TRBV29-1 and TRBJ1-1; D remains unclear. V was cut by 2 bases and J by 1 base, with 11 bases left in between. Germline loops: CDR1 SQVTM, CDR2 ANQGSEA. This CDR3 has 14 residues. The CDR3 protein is CSVEPWSRNTEAFF. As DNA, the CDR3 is TGCAGCGTTGAACCTTGGAGCCGGAACACTGAAGCTTTCTTT.

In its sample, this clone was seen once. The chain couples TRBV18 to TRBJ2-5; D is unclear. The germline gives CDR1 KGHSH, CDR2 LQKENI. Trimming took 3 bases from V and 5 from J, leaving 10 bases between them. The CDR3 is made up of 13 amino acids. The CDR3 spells CASSPNHWETQYF. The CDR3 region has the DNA TGTGCCAGCTCACCGAACCACTGGGAGACCCAGTACTTC.

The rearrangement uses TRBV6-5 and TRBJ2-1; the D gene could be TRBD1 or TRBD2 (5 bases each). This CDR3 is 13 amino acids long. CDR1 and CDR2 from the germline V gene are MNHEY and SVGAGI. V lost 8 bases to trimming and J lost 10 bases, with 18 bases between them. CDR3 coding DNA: TGTGCCAGCCTCAGGGACGGCGGCGGAGAGCAGTTCTTC. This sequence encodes CASLRDGGGEQFF.

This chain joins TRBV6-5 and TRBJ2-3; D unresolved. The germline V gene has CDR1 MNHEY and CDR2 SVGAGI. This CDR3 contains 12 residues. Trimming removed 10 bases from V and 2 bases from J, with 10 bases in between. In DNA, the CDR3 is TGTGCCACAGGCGGCATCACAGATACGCAGTATTTT. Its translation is CATGGITDTQYF.

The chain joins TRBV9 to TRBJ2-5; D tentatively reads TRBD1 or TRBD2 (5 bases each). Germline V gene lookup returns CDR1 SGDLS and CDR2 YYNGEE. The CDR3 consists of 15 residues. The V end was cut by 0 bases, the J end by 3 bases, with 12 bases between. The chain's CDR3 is CASSVATGAKETQYF. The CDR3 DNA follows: TGTGCCAGCAGCGTAGCGACCGGGGCCAAAGAGACCCAGTACTTC.

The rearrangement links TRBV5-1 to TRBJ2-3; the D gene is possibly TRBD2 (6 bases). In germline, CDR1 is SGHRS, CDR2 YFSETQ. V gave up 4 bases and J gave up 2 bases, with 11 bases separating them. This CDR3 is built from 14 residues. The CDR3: CASSHGTLTDTQYF. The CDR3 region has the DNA TGCGCCAGCAGCCACGGGACTCTCACAGATACGCAGTATTTT.

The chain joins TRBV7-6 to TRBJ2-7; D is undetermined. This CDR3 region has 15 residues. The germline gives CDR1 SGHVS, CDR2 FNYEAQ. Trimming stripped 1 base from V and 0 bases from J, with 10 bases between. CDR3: CASSLGPTNSYEQYF. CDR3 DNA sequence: TGTGCCAGCAGCTTAGGCCCCACGAACTCCTACGAGCAGTACTTC.

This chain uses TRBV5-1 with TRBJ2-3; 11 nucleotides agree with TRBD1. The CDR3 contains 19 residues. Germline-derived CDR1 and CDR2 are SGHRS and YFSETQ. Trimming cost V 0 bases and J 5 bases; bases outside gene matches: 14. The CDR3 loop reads CASSLGTLGQGARKDTQYF. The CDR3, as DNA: TGCGCCAGCAGCTTGGGGACGCTCGGACAGGGGGCGCGGAAAGATACGCAGTATTTT. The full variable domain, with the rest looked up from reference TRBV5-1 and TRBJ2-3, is KAGVTQTPRYLIKTRGQQVTLSCSPISGHRSVSWYQQTPGQGLQFLFEYFSETQRNKGNFPGRFSGRQFSNSRSEMNVSTLELGDSALYLCASSLGTLGQGARKDTQYFGPGTRLTVL.

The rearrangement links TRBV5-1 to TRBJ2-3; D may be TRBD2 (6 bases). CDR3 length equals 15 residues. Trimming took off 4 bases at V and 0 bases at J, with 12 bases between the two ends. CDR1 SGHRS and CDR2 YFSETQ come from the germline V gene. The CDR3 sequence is CASSKLALSTDTQYF. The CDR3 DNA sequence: TGCGCCAGCAGCAAACTAGCCCTAAGCACAGATACGCAGTATTTT. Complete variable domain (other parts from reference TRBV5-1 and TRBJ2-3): KAGVTQTPRYLIKTRGQQVTLSCSPISGHRSVSWYQQTPGQGLQFLFEYFSETQRNKGNFPGRFSGRQFSNSRSEMNVSTLELGDSALYLCASSKLALSTDTQYFGPGTRLTVL.

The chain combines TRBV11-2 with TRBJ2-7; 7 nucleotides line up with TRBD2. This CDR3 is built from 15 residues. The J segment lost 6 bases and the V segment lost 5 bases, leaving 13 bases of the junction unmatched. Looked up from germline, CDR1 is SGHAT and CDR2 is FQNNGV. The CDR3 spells CASSTFWGRAFEQYF. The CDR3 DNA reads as TGTGCCAGCAGCACCTTCTGGGGGAGGGCGTTCGAGCAGTACTTC.